This T cell receptor beta chain was sequenced for a study of T cell clonality in common variable immunodeficiency. This clone was seen ten or more times. Sequencing ends 3 residues short of the CDR3 end; the germline J gene provides the rest. Generated by immunoSEQ multiplex PCR, the TCRdb table keeps only in-frame clones and is missing some. Singletons are absent from the sample, which has 45,000 to 60,000 clones. The germline V gene has CDR1 SGHAT and CDR2 FQNNGV. CDR3 length: 13 residues. Sequences were obtained from peripheral blood mononuclear cells. The genes are TRBV11-2 and TRBJ1-1; weak D call: TRBD1 (6 bases). The clonotype originates from a person aged 18 to 70 in good health. CDR3 loop: CASSLSGTLEAFF. CDR3 DNA, as far as it was read: TGTGCCAGCAGCTTATCCGGGACACTAGAA.